The T cell receptor beta chain under discussion was sequenced for a study of blood T cell repertoires in COVID-19. Study overall: Both acute and convalescent COVID-19 samples were obtained from the United States, Italy and Spain. T cells, B-cell-depleted T cells, or PBMCs provided the cDNA or gDNA that served as material.

The CDR3 consists of 12 residues. J was trimmed by 1 base and V by 7 bases; bases with no gene match: 4. Germline CDR1 and CDR2: GTSNPN and SVGIG (reference sequence). Original analysis: Amplification of reference gene primers provided the estimated nucleated cell counts. Assay used: immunoSEQ multiplex PCR; TCRdb lists only in-frame clones, some missing. V, J and clone size are taken as reported in that table, and D and trimming were inferred from the DNA itself. The data show fewer than 200,000 clones, with about 85% seen just once and about 1.2% held by the top ten. The specimen was peripheral blood. This TCR derives from a man in his fifties or sixties who had recovered from COVID-19. The chain has TRBV30 and TRBJ2-7; 7 bases fit TRBD1. The CDR3 reads CALRDRSYEQYF. The CDR3 nucleotides are TGTGCCTTACGGGACAGATCCTACGAGCAGTACTTC. Based on the CDR3 plus reference TRBV30 and TRBJ2-7, the full variable domain is SQTIHQWPATLVQPVGSPLSLECTVEGTSNPNLYWYRQAAGRGLQLLFYSVGIGQISSEVPQNLSASRPQDRQFILSSKKLLLSDSGFYLCALRDRSYEQYFGPGTRLTVT.